The 22 T cell receptor beta chains listed next were all sequenced from one sample in a study of vaccination and CD4 T cells after COVID-19. Sequencing of the DNA from cultured CD4+ T cells was carried out with the Oncomine TCR Beta short-read assay. TCRdb called the PCR reads again in MiXCR, with one record for every CDR3 protein. Of under 20,000 distinct CDR3 sequences in the sample, more than 20% were seen once. These receptors lack a known antigen. The treatment is: approximately nine-day PBMC culture with coronavirus spike peptide pools or control peptides (ViraFEST assay). The sample comprised cultured CD4+ T cells from blood. Every receptor here comes from a human donor with COVID-19.

The genes are TRBV9 and TRBJ1-6, with 11 bases identical to TRBD1. Germline CDR1 and CDR2: SGDLS and YYNGEE. There are 15 residues in the CDR3. V lost 1 base to trimming and J lost 19 bases; unmatched junction nucleotides: 13. The CDR3 spells CASSVSGQGASPPHF. As DNA, the CDR3 is TGTGCCAGCAGCGTATCTGGACAGGGGGCATCACCCCCTCACTTT.

This clonotype showed up just a few times. V usage is TRBV28 and J usage is TRBJ1-6; unclear D gene. The CDR3 is made up of 16 amino acids. CDR1 and CDR2 from the germline V gene are MDHEN and SYDVKM. Trimming removed 6 bases at V and 8 bases at J, with 20 bases between. CDR3 in amino acids: CASSSMMTPRDSPLHF. As DNA, the CDR3 is TGTGCCAGCAGCTCGATGATGACCCCGAGGGATTCACCCCTCCACTTT.

V is TRBV19 and J is TRBJ1-2; the D gene is possibly TRBD1 (5 bases). The ends were cut back, 7 bases at V and 0 bases at J, with 12 bases in the middle. Germline CDR1 and CDR2: LNHDA and SQIVND (reference sequence). CDR3 length: 14 residues. In DNA form, the CDR3 reads TGTGCCAGTATCGGGGGGATAGCTAACTATGGCTACACCTTC. This encodes CASIGGIANYGYTF.

The chain is built from TRBV5-1 and TRBJ2-5; 11 bases agree with TRBD1. CDR1 and CDR2 (germline): SGHRS, YFSETQ. The CDR3 runs to 15 residues. V shed 0 bases, J shed 5 bases, and the junction held 3 bases outside the gene matches. CDR3 loop: CASSLEGTGGETQYF. CDR3 bases: TGCGCCAGCAGCTTGGAGGGGACAGGGGGGGAGACCCAGTACTTC.

The chain employs TRBV5-1 and TRBJ2-5, with 9 positions matching TRBD1. V dropped 3 bases and J dropped 1; count of bases not matched to a gene: 1. There are 14 residues in the CDR3. CDR1 is SGHRS and CDR2 is YFSETQ in the germline V gene. The CDR3 bases are TGCGCCAGCAGCTGGGACAGGGCCCAAGAGACCCAGTACTTC. Amino acid sequence: CASSWDRAQETQYF.

This clonotype has just a few counts. The genes are TRBV20-1 and TRBJ2-2; D gene uncertain. V lost 1 base and J 2 bases, leaving 8 bases between the germline ends. The germline CDR1 and CDR2 sequences are DFQATT and SNEGSKA (reference sequence). The CDR3 loop spans 14 amino acids. The CDR3 loop is CSARAVTNTGELFF. In nucleotides, the CDR3 is TGCAGTGCTAGAGCAGTGACAAACACCGGGGAGCTGTTTTTT.

This clonotype showed up just once. The rearrangement joins TRBV12-3 or TRBV12-4 to TRBJ2-3; D unresolved. The CDR3 is 14 residues long. V was clipped by 3 bases and J by 6 bases, with 13 bases between them. The CDR3, as DNA: TGTGCCAGCAGTTTCGGATCCCAACCCGATACGCAGTATTTT. Translating it yields CASSFGSQPDTQYF.

This clonotype was detected only a few times. V is TRBV7-2 and J is TRBJ2-2, with D perhaps matching TRBD2 (6 bases). CDR1 SGHTA and CDR2 FQGNSA come from the germline V gene. CDR3 length: 14 residues. The V gene lost 5 bases and the J gene lost 9 bases, with 16 bases spanning the gap. The CDR3 DNA reads TGTGCCAGCAGCCCGGGACTGTCTTCCAGGGAGCTGTTTTTT. Its translation is CASSPGLSSRELFF.

The chain carries TRBV6-5 and TRBJ1-6; the D gene is possibly TRBD1 (5 bases). V lost 2 bases and J lost 1, with 12 bases in between. Germline loops: CDR1 MNHEY, CDR2 SVGAGI. The CDR3 is made up of 17 amino acids. The CDR3 coding sequence is TGTGCCAGCAGTTACGATCGGGGGGGTTCCTATAATTCACCCCTCCACTTT. Its translation: CASSYDRGGSYNSPLHF.

This clonotype was seen only once. This sequence joins TRBV3-1 and TRBJ2-3; 7 nucleotides match TRBD2. V shed 0 bases, J shed 3 bases, and the junction held 3 bases outside the gene matches. The CDR3 runs 15 residues. The germline CDR1 and CDR2 sequences are LGHDT and YNNKEL (reference sequence). CDR3 bases: TGTGCCAGCAGCCAAGATGCGGGGGTGACAGATACGCAGTATTTT. Translating gives CASSQDAGVTDTQYF.

The CDR3 spells CASSSRGQANTEAFF. The CDR3, as DNA: TGTGCCAGCAGTTCCCGGGGACAGGCGAACACTGAAGCTTTCTTT. The chain carries TRBV12-3 or TRBV12-4 and TRBJ1-1; 8 nucleotides line up with TRBD1. V lost 4 bases to trimming and J lost 1 base; unmatched junction nucleotides: 5. This CDR3 has 15 residues.

The chain couples TRBV6-1 to TRBJ2-5; D perhaps matches TRBD1 (5 bases). This CDR3 region has 15 residues. Germline lookup yields CDR1 MNHNS and CDR2 SASEGT. Trimming cost V 7 bases and J 2 bases, with 17 bases left between them. The DNA for the CDR3 is TGTGCCAGCATCAGATTGGTGCAGGGTCAAGAGACCCAGTACTTC. Translation gives CASIRLVQGQETQYF.

The J gene is TRBJ1-6, the V gene TRBV2; D is perhaps TRBD1 (5 bases). Germline values: CDR1 SNHLY, CDR2 FYNNEI. The CDR3 extends over 12 amino acids. V shed 6 bases and J shed 10 bases, with 10 bases lying between them. CDR3: CASREGKSPLHF. DNA for the CDR3: TGTGCCAGCAGGGAGGGGAAGTCACCCCTCCACTTT.

The chain links TRBV7-2 to TRBJ2-2; 8 nucleotides align to TRBD2. CDR3 length: 16 amino acids. Trimming took 1 base from V and 4 from J; bases not matched to a gene: 5. Germline values: CDR1 SGHTA, CDR2 FQGNSA. Written as DNA, the CDR3 is TGTGCCAGCAGCTTAGGGTGGCGGGGGGCCACCGGGGAGCTGTTTTTT. Its protein is CASSLGWRGATGELFF.

The J gene is TRBJ1-2, the V gene TRBV6-1, with 7 nucleotides matching TRBD1. The CDR3 is 13 amino acids. V gave up 9 bases and J gave up 0 bases; unmatched junction bases: 4. Germline V CDR1 and CDR2: MNHNS, SASEGT. CDR3 nucleotides: TGTGCCAGTAGGGACAGCGCTAACTATGGCTACACCTTC. Its protein is CASRDSANYGYTF.

This clonotype was seen only a few times. V usage is TRBV12-3 or TRBV12-4 and J usage is TRBJ1-2; 7 bases fit TRBD1. V lost 5 bases and J lost 4; bases outside the gene matches: 7. The CDR3 spans 14 residues. The CDR3 here is CASSLLRDSYGYTF. The CDR3 coding sequence is TGTGCCAGCAGTCTACTCCGGGACAGCTATGGCTACACCTTC.

The rearrangement uses TRBV27 and TRBJ2-5; the match to TRBD2 covers 7 bases. Germline values: CDR1 MNHEY, CDR2 SMNVEV (reference sequence). Trimming removed 5 bases from V and 2 bases from J; junction bases left unmatched: 8. CDR3 size: 15 residues. Written as DNA, the CDR3 is TGTGCCAGCAGTCAGGCGGGAGCTATACAAGAGACCCAGTACTTC. Translated: CASSQAGAIQETQYF.

About this clonotype itself: Germline is not matched at one junction end, which may reflect a read error. The chain couples TRBV11-2 to TRBJ1-2; TRBD1 matches 8 bases. This CDR3 region has 14 residues. CDR1 and CDR2 from the germline V gene are SGHAT and FQNNGV. CDR3 nucleotides: TGTGCCAGCGGCTTATTGCAGGGGGCGAATGGCTACACCTTC. It specifies CASGLLQGANGYTF.

The gene calls are TRBV6-4 and TRBJ2-6; D uncertain. Germline CDR1 reads MRHNA; CDR2 reads SNTAGT. V lost 9 bases, J lost 0 bases, and 12 bases lay in between. The CDR3 contains 15 residues. CDR3 DNA sequence: TGTGCCAGTCATATAGGTTACTCTGGGGCCAACGTCCTGACTTTC. Amino acids: CASHIGYSGANVLTF.

This clonotype was seen just once. The rearrangement links TRBV5-6 to TRBJ1-1, with D hard to call. The V and J ends lost 1 base and 1 base respectively, with 11 bases between them. Per germline, CDR1 SGHDT and CDR2 YYEEEE. The length of the CDR3 is 15 residues. DNA for the CDR3: TGTGCCAGCAGCTTGTTCGACGGACCGAACACTGAAGCTTTCTTT. This translates into CASSLFDGPNTEAFF.

This clonotype was observed a few times. This chain's CDR3 is CAITNSPGQGNYEQYF. The CDR3 DNA is TGTGCCATCACGAACTCCCCTGGACAGGGGAACTACGAGCAGTACTTC. This chain joins TRBV10-3 and TRBJ2-7, with 9 bases identical to TRBD1. Germline V gene sequence: CDR1 ENHRY, CDR2 SYGVKD. V lost 7 bases to trimming and J lost 3 bases; unmatched junction nucleotides: 13. This CDR3 is 16 amino acids long.

This clonotype counts as medium-sized. This chain connects TRBV7-2 to TRBJ2-5, with 8 bases aligning to TRBD1. The J segment lost 5 bases and the V segment lost 1 base, leaving 0 bases of the junction unmatched. Looked up from germline, CDR1 is SGHTA and CDR2 is FQGNSA. The CDR3 has 13 amino acids. CDR3 loop: CASSLGQGETQYF. CDR3 DNA: TGTGCCAGCAGCTTAGGACAGGGGGAGACCCAGTACTTC.